These 9 T cell receptor beta chains came from one sample sequenced in a study of cytomegalovirus exposure and HLA in healthy donors (dated by TCRdb to about 2017). Library preparation employed the immunoSEQ multiplex PCR assay. For the multiplex PCR, a mixture combining 60 forward primers for TCR Vbeta segments and 13 reverse primers for TCR Jbeta segments was used. This is the immuneACCESS table as TCRdb keeps it, with only in-frame sequences that have V and J called. A part of the clones is gone; compared with another copy, unresolved V genes explain less than half, and the rest is unexplained. The table for this sample lists approximately 110,000 clones; roughly 15% of them were counted only once. The top ten clones comprise over 1.5% of the sample. The sequenced sample was PBMCs. The origin of the receptors is a young woman in good health and CMV-seronegative.

The V and J genes are TRBV29-1 and TRBJ1-3; TRBD1 agrees at 7 bases. Germline assignment: CDR1 SQVTM and CDR2 ANQGSEA. Unmatched junction bases numbered 7, after V lost 7 bases and J lost 1 base. The CDR3 is 14 residues long. The CDR3 loop is CSAATGKSGNTIYF. DNA for the CDR3: TGCAGCGCTGCGACAGGGAAGTCTGGAAACACCATATATTTT.

This chain uses TRBV28 with TRBJ1-2; D unresolved. The V end lost 3 bases, the J end lost 6 bases, and 5 bases lay between the germline ends. This CDR3 is built from 11 residues. Germline V gene sequence: CDR1 MDHEN, CDR2 SYDVKM. The chain's CDR3 is CASSFNDGYTF. The CDR3 bases are TGTGCCAGCAGTTTTAATGATGGCTACACCTTC.

V usage is TRBV9 and J usage is TRBJ1-4; possible D gene TRBD1, 5 bases. Germline CDR1 is SGDLS and CDR2 is YYNGEE. Trimming cost V 4 bases and J 0 bases, with 10 bases left between them. The CDR3 contains 15 residues. CDR3 bases: TGTGCCAGCAGCCCGGGGGGTGCAACTAATGAAAAACTGTTTTTT. As protein: CASSPGGATNEKLFF.

The rearrangement joins TRBV2 to TRBJ2-2; 7 nucleotides agree with TRBD1. V shed 7 bases and J 4 bases; nucleotides not matched to a gene: 9. In germline, CDR1 is SNHLY, CDR2 FYNNEI. The CDR3 loop spans 15 amino acids. CDR3 in amino acids: CASMPTGTGTGELFF. CDR3 bases: TGTGCCAGCATGCCGACAGGGACGGGCACCGGGGAGCTGTTTTTT. Drawing the rest from reference TRBV2 and TRBJ2-2, the complete variable domain is EPEVTQTPSHQVTQMGQEVILRCVPISNHLYFYWYRQILGQKVEFLVSFYNNEISEKSEIFDDQFSVERPDGSNFTLKIRSTKLEDSAMYFCASMPTGTGTGELFFGEGSRLTVL.

This clone has just a few counts. This chain joins TRBV4-2 and TRBJ2-3, with no clear D. Germline loops: CDR1 LGHNA, CDR2 YNFKEQ. The CDR3 is made up of 13 amino acids. V shed 1 base and J shed 2 bases, with 4 bases lying between them. CDR3 coding DNA: TGTGCCAGCAGCCAAGCTAACACAGATACGCAGTATTTT. This encodes CASSQANTDTQYF.

This clone was counted only a few times. The genes are TRBV2 and TRBJ2-7, with 7 nucleotides matching TRBD1. The V gene end was trimmed by 6 bases and the J gene end by 5 bases; junction bases not matched to a gene: 10. Per the germline V gene, CDR1 is SNHLY and CDR2 is FYNNEI. The CDR3 is 14 residues long. The CDR3 sequence is CASRLETGVNEQYF. The CDR3 nucleotides are TGTGCCAGCAGACTAGAAACAGGGGTGAACGAGCAGTACTTC.

This clone was seen more than once but under ten times. The J gene is TRBJ1-1, the V gene TRBV7-2; TRBD1 might be the D (5 bases). This CDR3 is 11 amino acids long. The germline gives CDR1 SGHTA, CDR2 FQGNSA. V was trimmed by 5 bases and J by 11 bases, leaving 12 bases between them. CDR3 bases: TGTGCCAGCAGCCGCCGGGGGGAGGCTTTCTTT. Translated: CASSRRGEAFF.

The chain uses TRBV4-2 and TRBJ1-5; D might be TRBD1 (5 bases). Per germline, CDR1 LGHNA and CDR2 YNFKEQ. V dropped 5 bases and J dropped 3 bases, with 17 bases sitting between them. CDR3 length equals 16 residues. CDR3 sequence reads: CASSYLSGSDNQPQHF. Written as DNA, the CDR3 is TGTGCCAGCAGCTACCTATCAGGGTCGGACAATCAGCCCCAGCATTTT.

CDR3 in amino acids: CASSAGAFAYEQYF. The CDR3 DNA is TGTGCCAGCAGTGCAGGGGCCTTTGCCTACGAGCAGTACTTC. J is TRBJ2-7 and V is TRBV25-1; weak D call: TRBD1 (6 bases). With 4 bases removed from V and 2 bases from J, the gap between germline ends came to 12 bases. The CDR3 length is 14 residues. Germline V gene data show CDR1 as MGHDK and CDR2 as SYGVNS.